The sample holds many counts of the clone carrying this TCR beta chain. What it binds is unknown. The data originate from a study of identical twins. Study findings and constraints: Insertion counts were lower in abundant cord blood beta clonotypes, a trend that memory repertoires did not show. Twin sharing of out-of-frame TCR alpha was underestimated by models in monozygotic pairs.

A template switching step contributed a universal primer site, while unique molecular identifiers were present in the cDNA. In TCRdb, the 5' RACE reads were re-called with MiXCR into one record per CDR3 protein. The table has approximately 700,000 distinct CDR3 sequences, around 6% seen once. Germline CDR1 SGHRS, CDR2 YFSETQ. This CDR3 is 14 amino acids long. V shed 9 bases and J 7 bases; nucleotides not matched to a gene: 13. The chain links TRBV5-1 to TRBJ2-7, with 10 bases lining up with TRBD2. The clonotype comes from a man aged 18-30 years in good health. Sequences were obtained from naive T cells sorted from blood. The CDR3 DNA reads TGCGCCACCTCTCTGGGACTAGCGTCGGGTGAGCAGTACTTC. This codes for CATSLGLASGEQYF.